These 23 T cell receptor beta chains came from one sample sequenced in a study of blood T cell repertoires in COVID-19. Some clones are missing from TCRdb's copy, which holds only in-frame ones; the method was immunoSEQ multiplex PCR. The sample carries roughly 79,000 clones, more than 75% recorded once. Specimen: peripheral blood. These receptors originate from a human donor in a cohort sampled during active COVID-19.

This chain connects TRBV11-1 to TRBJ1-1; the D is unclear. V shed 1 base and J shed 3 bases, with 12 bases lying between them. Germline V gives CDR1 SGHAT, CDR2 FQDESV (reference sequence). The CDR3 runs to 15 residues. The DNA of the CDR3 is TGTGCCAGCAGCTTAGGCGGCAGCTGGGACACTGAAGCTTTCTTT. It translates to CASSLGGSWDTEAFF.

In the case of this clone: This sample includes further DNA sequences coding for the same CDR3. The genes are TRBV5-1 and TRBJ2-6; a possible D gene is TRBD1 (6 bases). Trimming took 3 bases from V and 0 from J, leaving 7 bases between them. The germline gives CDR1 SGHRS, CDR2 YFSETQ. The CDR3 loop spans 15 amino acids. The CDR3 sequence is CASSSQGSGANVLTF. Here the CDR3 DNA reads TGCGCCAGCAGCTCACAGGGCTCTGGGGCCAACGTCCTGACTTTC.

The CDR3 is CASSQGQGALYGDSPLHF. DNA for the CDR3: TGCGCCAGCAGCCAAGGACAGGGGGCGTTATATGGGGATTCACCCCTCCACTTT. The chain carries TRBV4-1 and TRBJ1-6, with 10 bases fitting TRBD1. Germline V gene sequence: CDR1 MGHRA, CDR2 YSYEKL. CDR3 length equals 18 residues. Unmatched junction bases numbered 11, after V lost 1 base and J lost 8 bases.

The chain carries TRBV2 and TRBJ2-2; D is unresolved. Trimming removed 2 bases from V and 5 bases from J, with 6 bases in between. This CDR3 contains 13 residues. The germline V gene encodes CDR1 SNHLY and CDR2 FYNNEI. The CDR3 region is CASSEYGTGELFF. The CDR3 nucleotides are TGTGCCAGCAGTGAATACGGGACCGGGGAGCTGTTTTTT.

The genes are TRBV5-1 and TRBJ1-2, with TRBD1 matching over 8 bases. CDR1 and CDR2 from the germline V gene are SGHRS and YFSETQ. J gave up 1 base and V 4 bases, and 15 bases lay outside the gene matches. CDR3 size: 18 residues. The chain's CDR3 is CASSPGGRQVALNYGYTF. The CDR3 DNA reads TGCGCCAGCAGCCCAGGGGGCCGACAGGTCGCCCTTAACTATGGCTACACCTTC.

CDR3 DNA: TGTGCCAGCAGTTCTCCTAAGGCGGGGGGGCCCTACGAGCAGTACTTC. Its protein product is CASSSPKAGGPYEQYF. This rearrangement joins TRBV6-2 or TRBV6-3 to TRBJ2-7; 9 bases line up with TRBD2. Germline assignment: CDR1 MNHEY and CDR2 SVGEGT. The CDR3 totals 16 residues. V shed 4 bases, J shed 2 bases, and the junction held 9 bases outside the gene matches.

The chain combines TRBV10-3 with TRBJ1-1; D remains ambiguous. The germline gives CDR1 ENHRY, CDR2 SYGVKD. Trimming shortened V by 6 bases and J by 0 bases, and 8 bases separated the two germline ends. The CDR3 sequence is 13 residues long. The CDR3 DNA sequence: TGTGCCATCAGACATTCCGTGAACACTGAAGCTTTCTTT. It encodes CAIRHSVNTEAFF.

V gene TRBV14 combines with J gene TRBJ1-6; perhaps TRBD1 as D (5 bases). CDR1 is SGHDN and CDR2 is FVKESK in the germline V gene. V dropped 1 base and J dropped 10 bases, with 11 bases sitting between them. This CDR3 spans 14 amino acids. Here the CDR3 DNA reads TGTGCCAGCAGCCAAGTTCCAGGGAGGTCACCCCTCCACTTT. This gives the protein CASSQVPGRSPLHF.

The chain carries TRBV19 and TRBJ1-2, with 11 bases matching TRBD1. Germline V gives CDR1 LNHDA, CDR2 SQIVND (reference sequence). Trimming cost V 7 bases and J 7 bases; bases outside gene matches: 8. The CDR3 loop spans 14 amino acids. The CDR3 protein is CASKSGQGAFGYTF. CDR3 in DNA: TGTGCCAGTAAAAGTGGACAGGGGGCTTTTGGCTACACCTTC.

The chain employs TRBV19 and TRBJ2-7; D is perhaps TRBD2 (6 bases). Germline V lookup: CDR1 LNHDA, CDR2 SQIVND (reference sequence). Trimming stripped 6 bases from V and 3 bases from J, with 15 bases between. This CDR3 has 14 residues. The CDR3 loop is CASRNGGVGYEQYF. The CDR3 DNA reads as TGTGCCAGTAGGAATGGAGGGGTGGGCTACGAGCAGTACTTC.

The chain recombines TRBV29-1 with TRBJ2-6, with 8 bases fitting TRBD1. This CDR3 is built from 17 residues. V lost 5 bases and J lost 4; bases outside the gene matches: 13. Per the germline V gene, CDR1 is SQVTM and CDR2 is ANQGSEA. The CDR3 bases are TGCAGCGTTCGGTTTGGACAGGGATCCTCCGGGGCCAACGTCCTGACTTTC. Protein sequence: CSVRFGQGSSGANVLTF.

The V gene is TRBV3-1 (or the pseudogene TRBV3-2), the J gene TRBJ2-7; the D is unclear. The CDR3 totals 12 residues. V was cut by 1 base and J by 3 bases, with 4 bases left in between. Germline V CDR1 and CDR2: LGHDT, YNNKEL (reference sequence). DNA for the CDR3: TGTGCCAGCAGCCAAGGCGGCTACGAGCAGTACTTC. It specifies CASSQGGYEQYF.

This chain links TRBV6-6 with TRBJ1-5, with 7 bases matching TRBD1. CDR1 MNHNY and CDR2 SVGAGI come from the germline V gene (reference sequence). The CDR3 is made up of 19 amino acids. V lost 5 bases, J lost 0 bases, and 16 bases stayed unmatched. The CDR3 loop is CASSPGQPYVDPSNQPQHF. CDR3 DNA: TGTGCCAGCAGTCCGGGACAGCCTTATGTTGACCCTAGCAATCAGCCCCAGCATTTT.

The chain employs TRBV12-3 or TRBV12-4 and TRBJ1-2; no clear D gene. The CDR3 contains 10 residues. Trimming cost V 2 bases and J 8 bases, with 3 bases left between them. As DNA, the CDR3 is TGTGCCAGCAGTTTACTCGGCTACACCTTC. This codes for CASSLLGYTF.

The chain recombines TRBV12-3 or TRBV12-4 with TRBJ2-7; D may be TRBD2 (5 bases). The CDR3 loop spans 13 amino acids. V shed 6 bases and J shed 3 bases, with 12 bases lying between them. CDR3 in amino acids: CASRSGVYYEQYF. The CDR3 DNA is TGTGCCAGCAGAAGCGGCGTTTACTACGAGCAGTACTTC.

The chain couples TRBV27 to TRBJ2-7; D is perhaps TRBD1 (5 bases). Trimming cost V 3 bases and J 2 bases, with 14 bases left between them. The CDR3 contains 15 residues. Germline V CDR1 and CDR2: MNHEY, SMNVEV (reference sequence). The CDR3, as DNA: TGTGCCAGCAGTTTTAGCAGGGTATCGGCCTACGAGCAGTACTTC. It yields the protein CASSFSRVSAYEQYF.

This clone came up once. The rearrangement uses TRBV19 and TRBJ1-5, with 10 bases identical to TRBD1. Trimming at V came to 6 bases and at J to 15 bases, leaving 11 bases not matched to a gene. Germline CDR1 reads LNHDA; CDR2 reads SQIVND (reference sequence). The CDR3 is 13 residues long. DNA of the CDR3: TGTGCCAGTAGGCCCACCGGGACAGGGGCCTGGCATTTT. Protein: CASRPTGTGAWHF.

This rearrangement joins TRBV5-1 to TRBJ2-7; 7 nucleotides match TRBD2. With 3 bases clipped from V and 2 bases from J, the junction kept 8 bases outside the gene matches. The CDR3 has 15 residues. From germline, CDR1 is SGHRS and CDR2 YFSETQ. The CDR3 region is CASSSIGGNPYEQYF. DNA for the CDR3: TGCGCCAGCAGCTCAATCGGGGGGAACCCCTACGAGCAGTACTTC.

V usage is TRBV18 and J usage is TRBJ1-2; no clear D gene. CDR3 length equals 13 residues. Germline V gene data show CDR1 as KGHSH and CDR2 as LQKENI. V lost 1 base to trimming and J lost 7 bases, with 10 bases between them. CDR3 region: CASSPLSWSGYTF. The CDR3, as DNA: TGTGCCAGCTCACCACTAAGTTGGAGTGGCTACACCTTC.

The rearrangement links TRBV19 to TRBJ2-5, with D maybe TRBD2 (6 bases). Germline CDR1 reads LNHDA; CDR2 reads SQIVND (reference sequence). Trimming left V 5 bases short and J 6 bases short, with 10 bases between. The CDR3 is 12 residues long. The chain's CDR3 is CASSFGRKTQYF. DNA of the CDR3: TGTGCCAGTAGTTTCGGGAGAAAGACCCAGTACTTC.

CDR3 sequence (DNA): TGTGCCAGCAGCTTCAGGACAGGGGGCGTTTTCAAGAAGGATACGCAGTATTTT. The encoded protein is CASSFRTGGVFKKDTQYF. J is TRBJ2-3 and V is TRBV7-9; 11 nucleotides line up with TRBD1. Losses at the gene ends were 3 bases for V and 6 bases for J; bases not matched to a gene: 14. Germline-derived CDR1 and CDR2 are SEHNR and FQNEAQ (reference sequence). The CDR3 length is 18 residues.

The gene calls are TRBV6-4 and TRBJ1-1; D remains unclear. Trimming removed 2 bases from V and 1 base from J, with 8 bases in between. The germline V gene encodes CDR1 MRHNA and CDR2 SNTAGT. CDR3 size: 14 residues. DNA of the CDR3: TGTGCCAGCAGTGACGAGGGAAGGAACACTGAAGCTTTCTTT. Protein product: CASSDEGRNTEAFF.

This sequence joins TRBV25-1 and TRBJ1-2; D not certain. CDR3 length: 13 amino acids. The V end was cut by 5 bases, the J end by 2 bases, with 9 bases between. Looked up from germline, CDR1 is MGHDK and CDR2 is SYGVNS. The CDR3 coding sequence is TGTGCCAGCAGTCTGACAACGAACTATGGCTACACCTTC. Translation: CASSLTTNYGYTF.